The 22 T cell receptor beta chains below were found in one sample sequenced in a study of CD8+CD57+ T cells in acquired aplastic anemia. Genomic DNA constituted the template upon which TCR beta VDJ and CDR3 profiling was performed. MiXCR was run by TCRdb on the reads, yielding one entry per CDR3 protein. The table lists fewer than 200,000 distinct CDR3 sequences, 55% to 70% of them singletons. Sequenced input: sorted CD4+, CD8+, or CD8+CD57+ T cells (not recorded which) from PBMCs. The receptor source for this set is a human donor in good health.

The rearrangement links TRBV24-1 to TRBJ1-2; 10 bases map to TRBD1. Looked up from germline, CDR1 is KGHDR and CDR2 is SFDVKD. The CDR3 spans 13 residues. V dropped 5 bases and J dropped 6; count of bases not matched to a gene: 2. The CDR3 loop reads CATSAGQGDGYTF. CDR3 DNA: TGTGCCACCAGTGCAGGACAGGGGGATGGCTACACCTTC.

V and J are TRBV7-9 and TRBJ2-7; D tentatively fits TRBD1 or TRBD2 (5 bases each). CDR1 SEHNR and CDR2 FQNEAQ come from the germline V gene (reference sequence). The CDR3 has 14 residues. Trimming removed 3 bases from V and 5 bases from J, with 14 bases in between. The CDR3 region has the DNA TGTGCCAGCAGCTTGACAGTAGCGCCTAACGAGCAGTACTTC. Its translation: CASSLTVAPNEQYF.

This clonotype was observed a handful of times. The rearrangement uses TRBV27 and TRBJ1-2; 7 bases map to TRBD1. The V gene end was trimmed by 3 bases and the J gene end by 7 bases; junction bases not matched to a gene: 14. The CDR3 consists of 16 residues. Germline V gene data show CDR1 as MNHEY and CDR2 as SMNVEV (reference sequence). The CDR3 sequence: CASSFGAGGGYFGYTF. CDR3 DNA sequence: TGTGCCAGCAGTTTTGGTGCAGGGGGTGGGTACTTTGGCTACACCTTC.

This clonotype was counted ten times or more. The chain recombines TRBV20-1 with TRBJ2-7; the match to TRBD2 covers 8 bases. Germline CDR1 is DFQATT and CDR2 is SNEGSKA (reference sequence). This CDR3 has 15 amino acids. The J segment lost 6 bases and the V segment lost 3 bases, leaving 13 bases of the junction unmatched. The CDR3 DNA follows: TGCAGTGCTAGCTTTCTTGGGGCGGGAGGTATCGAGCAGTACTTC. Its translation: CSASFLGAGGIEQYF.

This clonotype came up many times. This sequence joins TRBV11-2 and TRBJ1-1, with D maybe TRBD1 (6 bases). The CDR3 contains 17 residues. V was cut by 7 bases and J by 0 bases, with 21 bases left in between. Per the germline V gene, CDR1 is SGHAT and CDR2 is FQNNGV. CDR3 bases: TGTGCCAGCAACCCCACGGGGGGCAGATTCATGAACACTGAAGCTTTCTTT. It translates to CASNPTGGRFMNTEAFF.

This clonotype has more than one count but fewer than ten. This sequence joins TRBV2 and TRBJ2-1; D not certain. The germline V gene has CDR1 SNHLY and CDR2 FYNNEI. The CDR3 is made up of 12 amino acids. V lost 8 bases and J 4 bases, leaving 9 bases between the germline ends. This CDR3 is CASAAEYNEQFF. The CDR3 region has the DNA TGTGCCAGCGCGGCAGAGTACAATGAGCAGTTCTTC.

This clonotype was seen a handful of times. The rearrangement links TRBV27 to TRBJ2-7; no firm D call. Germline V CDR1 and CDR2: MNHEY, SMNVEV (reference sequence). V was clipped by 3 bases and J by 2 bases, with 14 bases between them. This CDR3 is built from 15 residues. The DNA for the CDR3 is TGTGCCAGCAGTTTCGAGTTAGGACCCCCCTACGAGCAGTACTTC. Translated: CASSFELGPPYEQYF.

Ten or more counts support this clonotype. The genes are TRBV25-1 and TRBJ2-5; D ambiguous. CDR1 MGHDK and CDR2 SYGVNS come from the germline V gene. This CDR3 has 18 amino acids. V lost 6 bases, J lost 3 bases, and 26 bases lay in between. The CDR3 region has the DNA TGTGCCAGCAGCGTTCCCGGCCCAACGTCGGCCTTAGAAGAGACCCAGTACTTC. Protein sequence: CASSVPGPTSALEETQYF.

This chain uses TRBV20-1 with TRBJ1-3, with D possibly TRBD1 on 6 matching bases. Germline values: CDR1 DFQATT, CDR2 SNEGSKA (reference sequence). The CDR3 has 13 amino acids. V dropped 5 bases and J dropped 4 bases, with 12 bases sitting between them. Here the CDR3 DNA reads TGCAGTGCTGCCGGGGGCCGGGGAAACACCATATATTTT. Translating gives CSAAGGRGNTIYF.

The V gene is TRBV4-1, the J gene TRBJ2-7; the D gene is possibly TRBD1 (6 bases). V lost 1 base and J 6 bases, leaving 10 bases between the germline ends. The germline CDR1 and CDR2 sequences are MGHRA and YSYEKL. This CDR3 comprises 13 residues. CDR3 loop: CASSQGTVGEQYF. CDR3 coding DNA: TGCGCCAGCAGCCAAGGGACAGTGGGCGAGCAGTACTTC.

There are many counts of this clonotype. The chain uses TRBV20-1 and TRBJ2-1; the D gene is possibly TRBD2 (6 bases). The CDR3 runs 14 residues. CDR1 is DFQATT, CDR2 SNEGSKA, per germline (reference sequence). Trimming cost V 0 bases and J 7 bases, with 13 bases left between them. The CDR3: CSARDLREWNEQFF. In DNA, the CDR3 is TGCAGTGCTAGAGATCTCCGGGAGTGGAATGAGCAGTTCTTC.

The V gene is TRBV15, the J gene TRBJ1-1, with 9 bases that match TRBD1. CDR1 and CDR2 (germline): LNHNV, YYDKDF (reference sequence). Trimming removed 3 bases from V and 2 bases from J; junction bases left unmatched: 7. CDR3 length: 16 residues. In nucleotides, the CDR3 is TGTGCCACCAGCAGCGGGACAGGGAGGGGTAACACTGAAGCTTTCTTT. Its translation: CATSSGTGRGNTEAFF.

CDR3 sequence reads: CATSREGIGGAPLHF. CDR3 sequence (DNA): TGTGCCACCAGCAGAGAGGGGATAGGGGGGGCACCCCTCCACTTT. This chain joins TRBV15 and TRBJ1-6, with D maybe TRBD1 (6 bases). V lost 0 bases, J lost 11 bases, and 14 bases lay in between. Per the germline V gene, CDR1 is LNHNV and CDR2 is YYDKDF (reference sequence). This CDR3 spans 15 amino acids.

A word on this clonotype: At one end, the junction sequence differs from germline, possibly due to a read error. This chain joins TRBV7-9 and TRBJ2-7, with D possibly matching TRBD2 (6 bases). Per the germline V gene, CDR1 is SEHNR and CDR2 is FQNEAQ (reference sequence). This CDR3 comprises 15 residues. The CDR3 spells CASSLTAGGYDEQLF. The CDR3 bases are TGTGCCAGCAGCTTAACAGCAGGAGGGTACGATGAGCAGCTCTTC.

This clonotype was counted a few times. A junction boundary mismatches the germline segment, possibly from a read error. The V gene is TRBV7-7, the J gene TRBJ2-2; no reliable D call. CDR3 size: 12 residues. The germline V gene has CDR1 SSHAT and CDR2 FNYEAQ (reference sequence). DNA for the CDR3: TGTGCTAGCAGCCATAACACCGGGGAGCTGTTTTTT. Translating gives CASSHNTGELFF.

This clonotype has a count of ten or more. The chain joins TRBV27 to TRBJ2-7; no clear D. Germline V gene lookup returns CDR1 MNHEY and CDR2 SMNVEV (reference sequence). V was shortened by 8 bases and J by 8 bases, with 13 bases between the two germline ends. CDR3 size: 11 residues. CDR3 sequence: CASGFAEKQYF. CDR3 nucleotides: TGTGCCAGCGGGTTCGCAGAGAAGCAGTACTTC.

The gene calls are TRBV15 and TRBJ2-6; the D gene is possibly TRBD2 (6 bases). The germline V gene has CDR1 LNHNV and CDR2 YYDKDF (reference sequence). There are 19 residues in the CDR3. Deletions cut 0 bases from V and 4 bases from J, with 19 bases between. The CDR3 is CATSRERGTGGPGANVLTF. In nucleotides, the CDR3 is TGTGCCACCAGCAGAGAGAGAGGTACAGGAGGGCCCGGGGCCAACGTCCTGACTTTC. The whole variable domain, filled in from reference TRBV15 and TRBJ2-6, reads DAMVIQNPRYQVTQFGKPVTLSCSQTLNHNVMYWYQQKSSQAPKLLFHYYDKDFNNEADTPDNFQSRRPNTSFCFLDIRSPGLGDTAMYLCATSRERGTGGPGANVLTFGAGSRLTVL.

The V call is TRBV29-1, the J call TRBJ2-7; D is perhaps TRBD1 (5 bases). Germline loops: CDR1 SQVTM, CDR2 ANQGSEA. The V gene lost 6 bases and the J gene lost 4 bases, with 28 bases spanning the gap. This CDR3 is 17 amino acids long. The CDR3 here is CSVQAATDVWGPYEQYF. DNA of the CDR3: TGCAGCGTACAGGCCGCGACCGATGTTTGGGGCCCATACGAGCAGTACTTC.

This rearrangement joins TRBV20-1 to TRBJ1-3; TRBD1 might be the D (5 bases). Germline V gives CDR1 DFQATT, CDR2 SNEGSKA (reference sequence). The CDR3 loop spans 14 amino acids. Trimming removed 6 bases at V and 3 bases at J, with 15 bases between. In DNA form, the CDR3 reads TGCAGTGCCAGCGGAGGGGCGCTTGGAAACACCATATATTTT. Protein product: CSASGGALGNTIYF.

This clonotype is a singleton in its sample. Sequence at one end of the junction differs from germline and may be a read error. The rearrangement uses TRBV7-8 and TRBJ2-7; 7 bases are a match to TRBD1. The germline gives CDR1 SGHVS, CDR2 FQNEAQ. The length of the CDR3 is 15 residues. CDR3 nucleotide sequence: TGTGCCAGTAGCTTAGGGCGACAGGGCCCCTACGAGCAGTACTTC. It encodes CASSLGRQGPYEQYF.

A few counts support this clonotype. The V and J genes are TRBV19 and TRBJ1-2; D unclear. CDR1 and CDR2 (germline): LNHDA, SQIVND (reference sequence). The V end was cut by 3 bases, the J end by 3 bases, with 8 bases between. The CDR3 loop spans 13 amino acids. The CDR3 nucleotides are TGTGCCAGTAGTATTGGCCGGGACTATGGCTACACCTTC. Its translation is CASSIGRDYGYTF.

The rearrangement links TRBV28 to TRBJ2-1, with TRBD2 matching over 12 bases. Germline loops: CDR1 MDHEN, CDR2 SYDVKM. The CDR3 sequence is 15 residues long. V lost 7 bases and J lost 3; bases outside the gene matches: 4. CDR3 in DNA: TGTGCCAGCACCCGGGGACTAGCGGGCTACAATGAGCAGTTCTTC. Translating it yields CASTRGLAGYNEQFF.